What follows are 30 T cell receptor beta chains derived from one specimen sequenced in a study of T cells in women clearing cervical HPV infection. TCRdb's table, derived via immunoSEQ multiplex PCR, lists solely in-frame clones and lacks some. This repertoire includes approximately 21,000 clones. What was sequenced was blood buffy coat. These receptors all stem from a woman between 18 and 69 years old with a cervical HPV16 infection that either progressed to CIN3+ or cleared (not recorded which).

Concerning this clone itself: The CDR3 is cut off 3 residues early in the read; its end comes from the germline J gene. The rearrangement links TRBV3-1 (or the pseudogene TRBV3-2) to TRBJ2-5, with 11 bases fitting TRBD2. The CDR3 has 15 amino acids. Germline values: CDR1 LGHDT, CDR2 YNNKEL (reference sequence). The trim removed 4 bases at V and 7 bases at J, leaving 8 bases unmatched. The sequenced part of the CDR3 DNA is TGTGCCAGCAGCCGGATAGCGGGGGGGCATGGGACC. It yields the protein CASSRIAGGHGT. The CDR3 as a whole reads CASSRIAGGHGTQYF.

A note on this clone: Read sequence stops 3 residues before the CDR3 end, and the germline J gene provides the missing end. The V gene is TRBV10-3, the J gene TRBJ2-1; 14 bases agree with TRBD2. V lost 1 base, J lost 9 bases, and 5 bases stayed unmatched. The CDR3 runs to 16 residues. The germline CDR1 and CDR2 sequences are ENHRY and SYGVKD. CDR3 residues: CAISELGLAGAGEQFF. The CDR3 DNA, read in part, is TGTGCCATCAGTGAGTTGGGACTAGCGGGAGCGGGTGAG.

A word on this clone: The read ends 3 residues shy of where the CDR3 ends; the end is completed using the germline J gene. The chain has TRBV11-3 and TRBJ2-1; D call uncertain. Germline V gene lookup returns CDR1 SGHNT and CDR2 YENEEA. The ends were cut back, 3 bases at V and 8 bases at J, with 11 bases in the middle. The CDR3 consists of 13 residues. CDR3 bases read: TGTGCCAGCAGCTTTAGGCTCCGGGATGAG. This codes for CASSFRLRDE. The full CDR3 reads CASSFRLRDEQFF.

Turning to this clone: The DNA ends 3 residues before the CDR3 does, and the rest of the CDR3 is filled in from the germline J gene. V usage is TRBV5-1 and J usage is TRBJ2-2; no clear D. Trimming removed 3 bases from V and 0 bases from J, with 15 bases in between. CDR3 length equals 17 residues. The germline gives CDR1 SGHRS, CDR2 YFSETQ. CDR3 bases read: TGCGCCAGCAGCTGGAGTAGCCTAACTTCGAACACCGGGGAG. Protein product: CASSWSSLTSNTGE. The complete CDR3 reads CASSWSSLTSNTGELFF.

On this clone itself: The observed sequence ends 3 residues before the CDR3 terminus, with the missing tail filled in from the germline J gene. The V call is TRBV5-1, the J call TRBJ2-7; unclear D gene. Trimming took off 0 bases at V and 3 bases at J, with 7 bases between the two ends. CDR1 and CDR2 from the germline V gene are SGHRS and YFSETQ. The CDR3 totals 13 residues. CDR3 sequence: CASSLDSFYEQYF. The part of the CDR3 DNA that was read is TGCGCCAGCAGCTTGGACAGTTTCTACGAG. Full variable domain (rest looked up from reference TRBV5-1 and TRBJ2-7): KAGVTQTPRYLIKTRGQQVTLSCSPISGHRSVSWYQQTPGQGLQFLFEYFSETQRNKGNFPGRFSGRQFSNSRSEMNVSTLELGDSALYLCASSLDSFYEQYFGPGTRLTVT.

About this clone itself: The CDR3 end is not reached by the read, which stops 3 residues before it; the germline J gene fills it in. The rearrangement uses TRBV30 and TRBJ1-1; tentative D call: TRBD1 (6 bases). The CDR3 is 14 residues long. CDR1 GTSNPN and CDR2 SVGIG come from the germline V gene (reference sequence). Trimming cost V 4 bases and J 5 bases, with 17 bases left between them. The CDR3 region is CAWTRTQGRTEAFF. The sequenced CDR3 bases are TGTGCCTGGACCCGTACCCAGGGGAGGACTGAA. The full variable domain, in which reference TRBV30 and TRBJ1-1 provide the parts outside the CDR3, is SQTIHQWPATLVQPVGSPLSLECTVEGTSNPNLYWYRQAAGRGLQLLFYSVGIGQISSEVPQNLSASRPQDRQFILSSKKLLLSDSGFYLCAWTRTQGRTEAFFGQGTRLTVV.

The covered CDR3 bases are TGTGCCTGGAGTGTCATCCCGGGACAGGGGGCAGATACG. Amino acids: CAWSVIPGQGADT. The full CDR3 is CAWSVIPGQGADTQYF. The chain combines TRBV30 with TRBJ2-3, with 11 bases identical to TRBD1. Read data end 3 residues before the CDR3 end; the end is taken from the germline J gene. V shed 0 bases and J 4 bases; nucleotides not matched to a gene: 6. The CDR3 consists of 16 residues. Germline V gives CDR1 GTSNPN, CDR2 SVGIG (reference sequence).

Remarks on this clone: The CDR3 is cut off 3 residues early in the read; its end comes from the germline J gene. The chain recombines TRBV7-2 with TRBJ1-1; D gene unclear. The CDR3 extends over 15 amino acids. CDR1 is SGHTA and CDR2 is FQGNSA in the germline V gene. V lost 4 bases and J 0 bases, leaving 12 bases between the germline ends. The sequenced part of the CDR3 DNA is TGTGCCAGCAGCTCGGTCCTGGTCATGAACACTGAA. It codes for CASSSVLVMNTE. The whole CDR3 protein is CASSSVLVMNTEAFF.

A remark on this clone: The read terminates 3 residues ahead of where the CDR3 ends, so the germline J gene completes it. This rearrangement joins TRBV20-1 to TRBJ2-2, with a possible D match to TRBD1 (5 bases). Trimming removed 3 bases from V and 6 bases from J, with 11 bases in between. CDR1 and CDR2 (germline): DFQATT, SNEGSKA (reference sequence). The CDR3 runs to 13 residues. The sequenced CDR3 bases are TGCAGTGCTAGGAGCCCAGGGTCCGGGGAG. It is translated as CSARSPGSGE. The complete CDR3 reads CSARSPGSGELFF.

On this clone: The CDR3 end falls 3 residues outside the read, so it is completed with the germline J gene. The rearrangement joins TRBV7-2 to TRBJ2-1, with unresolved D. Trimming left V 1 base short and J 0 bases short, with 7 bases between. This CDR3 has 15 amino acids. Germline V gene data show CDR1 as SGHTA and CDR2 as FQGNSA. CDR3 DNA (partial): TGTGCCAGCAGCTTAGGAGTCAGCTCCTACAATGAG. This codes for CASSLGVSSYNE. The CDR3, in full, reads CASSLGVSSYNEQFF.

As concerns this clone: The read stops 3 residues short of the end of the CDR3; the missing end is completed from the germline J gene. The chain has TRBV10-2 and TRBJ2-7; the D is unclear. The CDR3 covers 13 residues. The germline CDR1 and CDR2 sequences are WSHSY and SAAADI. Trimming left V 4 bases short and J 4 bases short, with 11 bases between. The CDR3 loop is CASSGGSLYEQYF. Incomplete CDR3 DNA: TGCGCCAGCAGTGGTGGTTCCCTATACGAG.

A word on this clone: The read finishes 3 residues shy of the CDR3 end, and the germline J gene is used to complete it. The rearrangement uses TRBV29-1 and TRBJ1-4; the D gene is possibly TRBD1 (6 bases). Germline V gene lookup returns CDR1 SQVTM and CDR2 ANQGSEA. The CDR3 consists of 13 residues. V lost 5 bases and J 3 bases, leaving 10 bases between the germline ends. The DNA read from the CDR3 is TGCAGCGTTAAGACAGGCCCTAATGAAAAA. Translated, it gives CSVKTGPNEK. The whole CDR3 is CSVKTGPNEKLFF.

With regard to this clone: The sequence runs out 3 residues before the end of the CDR3; the remainder is reconstructed from the germline J gene. V gene TRBV10-3 combines with J gene TRBJ2-5; no definite D call. V was cut by 4 bases and J by 1 base, with 7 bases left in between. The CDR3 length is 13 residues. The V gene's germline CDR1 is ENHRY and CDR2 SYGVKD. CDR3 region: CAISGHSQETQYF. The DNA read from the CDR3 is TGTGCCATCAGTGGACACTCCCAAGAGACC.

Note on this clone: The missing CDR3 end, 3 residues past where the read stops, is filled in from the germline J gene. The chain has TRBV5-6 and TRBJ2-6, with D hard to call. The CDR3 runs 15 residues. CDR1 is SGHDT, CDR2 YYEEEE, per germline. Trimming cost V 0 bases and J 0 bases, with 4 bases left between them. CDR3 sequence: CASSLDGSGANVLTF. CDR3 bases read: TGTGCCAGCAGCTTGGACGGCTCTGGGGCCAACGTC.

A remark on this clone: The DNA ends 3 residues before the CDR3 does, and the rest of the CDR3 is filled in from the germline J gene. The chain uses TRBV29-1 and TRBJ2-5, with TRBD2 identical over 12 bases. Germline V gene data show CDR1 as SQVTM and CDR2 as ANQGSEA. The junction had 15 bases not matched to a gene; V was cut back by 0 bases and J by 4 bases. The CDR3 has 19 residues. The part of the CDR3 DNA that was read is TGCAGCGTTGAAGACGGGCTAGCGGGAGGGCTCAACCTTTTAGAGACC. This sequence encodes CSVEDGLAGGLNLLET. The CDR3 in its entirety is CSVEDGLAGGLNLLETQYF.

Turning to this clone: The CDR3 end falls 3 residues outside the read, so it is completed with the germline J gene. V gene TRBV12-5 combines with J gene TRBJ1-5, with D perhaps TRBD1 (6 bases). Germline V gene sequence: CDR1 LGHNT, CDR2 FRNRAP. V lost 1 base and J 6 bases, leaving 13 bases between the germline ends. The CDR3 consists of 15 residues. The CDR3: CASGLGSTGIQPQHF. The sequenced CDR3 bases are TGTGCTAGTGGTTTGGGGTCAACAGGGATTCAGCCC.

On this clone: The read comes to an end 3 residues before the CDR3 does, leaving the germline J gene to fill in the end. The chain recombines TRBV6-2 or TRBV6-3 with TRBJ1-1, with 8 nucleotides matching TRBD1. This CDR3 region has 14 residues. The V and J ends lost 8 bases and 5 bases, in that order; junction bases with no gene match: 10. Germline assignment: CDR1 MNHEY and CDR2 SVGEGT. The part of the CDR3 DNA that was read is TGTGCCAGCTCCGGGACAGGAGGAGGGACTGAA. This codes for CASSGTGGGTE. Given in full, the CDR3 is CASSGTGGGTEAFF.

Details on this clone: The sequence runs out 3 residues before the end of the CDR3; the remainder is reconstructed from the germline J gene. The chain recombines TRBV20-1 with TRBJ2-7; possibly TRBD2 for D (6 bases). Germline V lookup: CDR1 DFQATT, CDR2 SNEGSKA (reference sequence). V was shortened by 0 bases and J by 3 bases, with 12 bases between the two germline ends. The CDR3 covers 14 residues. CDR3 in amino acids: CSARDPRTIYEQYF. The DNA read from the CDR3 is TGCAGTGCTAGAGATCCCAGGACTATCTACGAG.

To note about this clone: The read gets to within 3 residues of the CDR3 end, and the germline J gene fills in the rest. V and J are TRBV19 and TRBJ1-4, with 7 bases that match TRBD1. Germline V gene sequence: CDR1 LNHDA, CDR2 SQIVND (reference sequence). V was clipped by 7 bases and J by 8 bases; unmatched bases: 19. This CDR3 has 17 residues. CDR3 DNA, as far as it was read: TGTGCCAGTAACTCTATAAGGAGGAGTCAGGGGGTCGAAAAA. Protein: CASNSIRRSQGVEK. The complete CDR3 protein is CASNSIRRSQGVEKLFF.

CDR3 amino acids: CASSIGTGREDGYTF. The CDR3 bases that were read are TGTGCCAGTAGTATTGGGACAGGCCGAGAGGATGGC. This chain links TRBV19 with TRBJ1-2, with 8 bases fitting TRBD1. The CDR3 extends 3 residues past the end of the read, so its final part is completed from the germline J gene. Germline V lookup: CDR1 LNHDA, CDR2 SQIVND (reference sequence). J gave up 6 bases and V 3 bases, and 9 bases lay outside the gene matches. The length of the CDR3 is 15 residues.

Concerning this clone itself: The read terminates 3 residues before the CDR3 end, so the remaining end is supplied by the germline J gene. J is TRBJ2-5 and V is TRBV18, with TRBD2 matching 15 bases. Trimming took 3 bases from V and 4 from J; bases not matched to a gene: 9. CDR1 KGHSH and CDR2 LQKENI come from the germline V gene. The length of the CDR3 is 18 residues. CDR3 DNA (partial): TGTGCCAGCTCACCTGGACTAGCGGGAGGGCTTATACGAGAGACC. This codes for CASSPGLAGGLIRET. The full CDR3 protein is CASSPGLAGGLIRETQYF.

CDR3 bases read: TGTGCCATCAGGGCCTTAGGGGTGAACACTGAA. This codes for CAIRALGVNTE. The full CDR3 protein reads CAIRALGVNTEAFF. The rearrangement uses TRBV10-3 and TRBJ1-1, with D perhaps matching TRBD1 (5 bases). Sequencing ends 3 residues short of the CDR3 end; the germline J gene provides the rest. Germline lookup yields CDR1 ENHRY and CDR2 SYGVKD. The V end was cut by 6 bases, the J end by 0 bases, with 11 bases between. This CDR3 region has 14 residues.

A remark on this clone: The read ends 3 residues early relative to the CDR3; the germline J gene fills the gap. The chain recombines TRBV7-2 with TRBJ2-7; TRBD2 might be the D (6 bases). Germline V CDR1 and CDR2: SGHTA, FQGNSA. V lost 7 bases, J lost 3 bases, and 13 bases lay in between. The CDR3 extends over 13 amino acids. CDR3 loop: CASTAGSLYEQYF. The part of the CDR3 DNA that was read is TGTGCCAGCACGGCGGGATCACTCTACGAG.

As for this clone: From the germline J gene comes the end of the CDR3, since the read stops 3 residues before it. The chain joins TRBV20-1 to TRBJ2-5; D is possibly TRBD1 (5 bases). Germline CDR1 is DFQATT and CDR2 is SNEGSKA (reference sequence). V was pared by 3 bases and J by 0 bases, with 14 bases between. CDR3 length: 15 residues. The CDR3 bases that were read are TGCAGTGCTAGTGGGCCAGGGATGTACCAAGAGACC. It translates to CSASGPGMYQET. The full CDR3 sequence reads CSASGPGMYQETQYF.

Concerning this clone: With the read ending 3 residues before the CDR3 end, the germline J gene is used to fill in that end. The chain is built from TRBV11-3 and TRBJ1-2; TRBD1 matches at 8 bases. V was clipped by 5 bases and J by 1 base; unmatched bases: 0. Germline lookup yields CDR1 SGHNT and CDR2 YENEEA. The CDR3 runs 13 residues. CDR3 loop: CASSDRGNYGYTF. Partial CDR3 DNA: TGTGCCAGCAGCGACAGGGGTAACTATGGC. Full variable domain (remainder filled in from reference TRBV11-3 and TRBJ1-2): EAGVVQSPRYKIIEKKQPVAFWCNPISGHNTLYWYLQNLGQGPELLIRYENEEAVDDSQLPKDRFSAERLKGVDSTLKIQPAELGDSAVYLCASSDRGNYGYTFGSGTRLTVV.

Turning to this clone: The read terminates 3 residues ahead of where the CDR3 ends, so the germline J gene completes it. The chain joins TRBV11-2 to TRBJ1-2; D might be TRBD1 (6 bases). Germline values: CDR1 SGHAT, CDR2 FQNNGV. The CDR3 has 12 residues. Between the trimmed V and J ends, which lost 8 bases and 4 bases, there was a span of 11 bases. The chain's CDR3 is CASPSTGYGYTF. The sequenced CDR3 bases are TGTGCCAGCCCCTCGACAGGCTATGGC.

Points on this clone: The read gets to within 3 residues of the CDR3 end, and the germline J gene fills in the rest. The chain carries TRBV5-3 and TRBJ1-5; D unclear. TRBV5-3 is annotated as an ORF whose role is uncertain. V lost 0 bases, J lost 0 bases, and 19 bases lay in between. The CDR3 length is 19 residues. The CDR3 is CARSLVWRGLGFSNQPQHF. Partial CDR3 DNA: TGTGCCAGAAGCTTGGTTTGGCGGGGATTGGGCTTTAGCAATCAGCCC.

Concerning this clone: The read gets to within 3 residues of the CDR3 end, and the germline J gene fills in the rest. This chain joins TRBV7-2 and TRBJ2-7, with TRBD2 identical over 8 bases. This CDR3 has 15 residues. The J segment lost 3 bases and the V segment lost 2 bases, leaving 6 bases of the junction unmatched. Germline CDR1 and CDR2: SGHTA and FQGNSA. The CDR3: CASSLMERESYEQYF. The CDR3 DNA, read in part, is TGTGCCAGCAGCTTAATGGAGCGGGAGAGCTACGAG.

Worth noting for this clone: The read is 3 residues too short to cover the CDR3 end, so that end is filled in from the germline J gene. The chain has TRBV18 and TRBJ2-5; D possibly corresponds to TRBD2 (5 bases). V gave up 2 bases and J gave up 2 bases, with 15 bases separating them. Per germline, CDR1 KGHSH and CDR2 LQKENI. CDR3 length equals 16 residues. The part of the CDR3 DNA that was read is TGTGCCAGCTCACCATGGCGGGCATCCTCACAAGAGACC. Its translation is CASSPWRASSQET. The whole CDR3 protein reads CASSPWRASSQETQYF.

About this clone: The read ends 3 residues before the CDR3 terminus; that terminus is restored from the germline J gene. The rearrangement joins TRBV30 to TRBJ1-1; D possibly corresponds to TRBD1 (6 bases). Germline V gene sequence: CDR1 GTSNPN, CDR2 SVGIG (reference sequence). This CDR3 spans 12 amino acids. Trimming cost V 2 bases and J 5 bases, with 9 bases left between them. CDR3 residues: CAWSQGWTEAFF. The CDR3 DNA, read in part, is TGTGCCTGGAGTCAGGGGTGGACTGAA.